This entry concerns a single T cell receptor beta chain. The antigen remains unidentified. Only in-frame clones appear in the TCRdb table, and some are missing; sequencing was by immunoSEQ multiplex PCR. Among approximately 150,000 clones listed, about 93% were seen once. This record belongs to a study of T cell responses to AZD1222 COVID-19 vaccine. Study details: Both about-4-week and about-12-week second-dose recipients were combined. Findings and caveats of the study: The donors showed a predominance of white British ancestry and of females, with possible underestimation of clonal diversity. Spike-spanning, vaccine-associated CD4 TCRs were dominant at 160-218 and 743-854.

V lost 5 bases, J lost 6 bases, and 7 bases stayed unmatched. The CDR3 sequence is 14 residues long. The germline gives CDR1 SGHTA, CDR2 FQGNSA. J is TRBJ1-1 and V is TRBV7-2; 9 nucleotides agree with TRBD1. The receptor's source is an adult in good health. The source was peripheral blood, collected on day 0 of AZD1222 vaccination. The CDR3 protein is CASSQGQGRAEAFF. The CDR3 DNA is TGTGCCAGCAGCCAGGGACAGGGAAGGGCTGAAGCTTTCTTT. Variable domain in full (rest from reference TRBV7-2 and TRBJ1-1): GAGVSQSPSNKVTEKGKDVELRCDPISGHTALYWYRQSLGQGLEFLIYFQGNSAPDKSGLPSDRFSAERTGGSVSTLTIQRTQQEDSAVYLCASSQGQGRAEAFFGQGTRLTVV.